This T cell receptor beta chain was sequenced for a study of blood T cell repertoires in COVID-19. As for the study in general: Both acute and convalescent COVID-19 samples were obtained from the United States, Italy and Spain. T cells, B-cell-depleted T cells, or PBMCs supplied cDNA or gDNA.

Original processing notes: The authors estimated nucleated cell counts from reference gene primer amplification. The assay was immunoSEQ multiplex PCR, and TCRdb's table has in-frame clones only and misses some. V, J and clone size reflect that table, while D and trimming were determined from the DNA. The sample lists approximately 200,000 clones, approximately 88% occurring once. This sequence originates from a woman in her 30s with acute or convalescent COVID-19. Sequencing was carried out using peripheral blood.

The CDR3 DNA sequence: TGTGCCAGCAGTTCCAGCTCCTACGAGCAGTACTTC. This sequence encodes CASSSSSYEQYF. V and J are TRBV2 and TRBJ2-7; D is ambiguous. There are 12 residues in the CDR3. Germline V gene lookup returns CDR1 SNHLY and CDR2 FYNNEI. Deletions cut 5 bases from V and 0 bases from J, with 5 bases between.